The sequence of this TCR beta chain was determined in a study of neurological immune-mediated disorders. The length of the CDR3 is 17 residues. Germline V gene lookup returns CDR1 SGHRS and CDR2 YFSETQ. V lost 0 bases and J 0 bases, leaving 13 bases between the germline ends. This clonotype was observed at least ten times. By 5'RACE with 10-nucleotide random UMIs, the cDNA was made. TCRdb processed the 5' RACE reads anew with MiXCR; each CDR3 protein has one entry. The top ten clones hold 7.1% of a sample with under 70,000 distinct CDR3 sequences, more than 3% of them seen once. The specimen sequenced was PBMCs. The genes are TRBV5-1 and TRBJ1-3; D remains ambiguous. This clonotype was obtained from a woman aged 60 to 75 with multiple sclerosis. CDR3 loop: CASSLVPTQISGNTIYF. For the CDR3, the DNA is TGCGCCAGCAGCTTGGTGCCCACTCAGATCTCTGGAAACACCATATATTTT.